These T cell receptor beta chains were read from a single sample in a study of CD8+CD57+ T cells in acquired aplastic anemia. Via MiXCR, TCRdb re-called the reads, giving one row per CDR3 protein. The sample has about 160,000 distinct CDR3 sequences; around 50% are singletons. The sequenced sample was sorted CD4+, CD8+, or CD8+CD57+ T cells (not recorded which) from PBMCs. Receptor source: a human donor with aplastic anemia. The CDR3 runs from the conserved cysteine through the conserved F or W. Fields, in order: clone size, D gene, V gene, CDR3 length, J gene, CDR3 DNA, CDR3 protein. D genes are given only for firm matches. Clone size is given for some rows only: seen once, a few or many times, or a class if the clone is expanded.

clone size: few; D gene: TRBD2; V gene: TRBV15; CDR3 length: 15; J gene: TRBJ2-5; CDR3 DNA: TGTGCCACCAGCAGAGGGACTAGCGGGAGTGAGACCCAGTACTTC; CDR3 protein: CATSRGTSGSETQYF
clone size: -; D gene: -; V gene: TRBV11-2; CDR3 length: 19; J gene: TRBJ1-3; CDR3 DNA: TGTGCCAGCATCCTCCCGGGGCAGGGAGCGGTTTTGGTTGGAAACACCATATATTTT; CDR3 protein: CASILPGQGAVLVGNTIYF
clone size: many; D gene: -; V gene: TRBV20-1; CDR3 length: 12; J gene: TRBJ2-1; CDR3 DNA: TGCAGTGCAAGTAGGGCTTACAATGAGCAGTTCTTC; CDR3 protein: CSASRAYNEQFF
clone size: -; D gene: TRBD2; V gene: TRBV29-1; CDR3 length: 17; J gene: TRBJ2-3; CDR3 DNA: TGCAGCGTTGAAGATCCGACTAGCGGGGGGGCCACAGATACGCAGTATTTT; CDR3 protein: CSVEDPTSGGATDTQYF
clone size: -; D gene: -; V gene: TRBV7-3; CDR3 length: 17; J gene: TRBJ1-4; CDR3 DNA: TGTGCCAGCAGCTTAGGGGGACCCGGGACACGGGACGAAAAACTGTTTTTT; CDR3 protein: CASSLGGPGTRDEKLFF
clone size: few; D gene: TRBD1; V gene: TRBV10-3; CDR3 length: 14; J gene: TRBJ1-6; CDR3 DNA: TGTGCCATCAGTGAGTCACAGGGGAAATCACCCCTCCACTTT; CDR3 protein: CAISESQGKSPLHF
clone size: once; D gene: -; V gene: TRBV2; CDR3 length: 14; J gene: TRBJ2-5; CDR3 DNA: TGTGCCAGCAGTGAGGAGGGCAGGGGGGAGACCCAGTACTTC; CDR3 protein: CASSEEGRGETQYF
clone size: many; D gene: -; V gene: TRBV4-3; CDR3 length: 15; J gene: TRBJ2-3; CDR3 DNA: TGCGCCAGCAGCCAAGAAGGGTCCAGCACAGATACGCAGTATTTT; CDR3 protein: CASSQEGSSTDTQYF
clone size: many; D gene: TRBD2; V gene: TRBV11-3; CDR3 length: 16; J gene: TRBJ2-3; CDR3 DNA: TGTGCCAGCAGCTTAGATCAAGCGGGGGGCACAGATACGCAGTATTTT; CDR3 protein: CASSLDQAGGTDTQYF
clone size: few; D gene: -; V gene: TRBV30; CDR3 length: 15; J gene: TRBJ1-1; CDR3 DNA: TGTGCCTGGAGTCCCCTTAAGAGTCTTAACACTGAAGCTTTCTTT; CDR3 protein: CAWSPLKSLNTEAFF
clone size: -; D gene: TRBD1; V gene: TRBV10-2; CDR3 length: 14; J gene: TRBJ1-2; CDR3 DNA: TGCGCCAGCAGTGAGTCGCGACAGGGACTTGGCTACACCTTC; CDR3 protein: CASSESRQGLGYTF
clone size: -; D gene: -; V gene: TRBV15; CDR3 length: 13; J gene: TRBJ1-1; CDR3 DNA: TGTGCCACCAGCCTAACGGGGAACACTGAAGCTTTCTTT; CDR3 protein: CATSLTGNTEAFF
clone size: few; D gene: -; V gene: TRBV7-6; CDR3 length: 11; J gene: TRBJ2-7; CDR3 DNA: TGTGCCAGCAGTCCCGTGTACGAGCAGTACTTC; CDR3 protein: CASSPVYEQYF
clone size: -; D gene: TRBD2; V gene: TRBV9; CDR3 length: 15; J gene: TRBJ2-1; CDR3 DNA: TGTGCCAGCAGCTTGGAGGTAGCGGGAGTCAATGAGCAGTTCTTC; CDR3 protein: CASSLEVAGVNEQFF
clone size: -; D gene: TRBD1; V gene: TRBV24-1; CDR3 length: 16; J gene: TRBJ2-5; CDR3 DNA: TGTGCCACCAGTGATTTGGGGCAGGGGGCTCAAGAGACCCAGTACTTC; CDR3 protein: CATSDLGQGAQETQYF
clone size: many; D gene: TRBD1; V gene: TRBV9; CDR3 length: 16; J gene: TRBJ2-7; CDR3 DNA: TGTGCCAGCAGCTATGCAGGACAGGTAGACTCTACGGAGCAGTACTTC; CDR3 protein: CASSYAGQVDSTEQYF
clone size: -; D gene: -; V gene: TRBV11-1; CDR3 length: 16; J gene: TRBJ2-3; CDR3 DNA: TGTGCCAGCAGCTTAAGACGGGGTGGGAGCACAGATACGCAGTATTTT; CDR3 protein: CASSLRRGGSTDTQYF
clone size: -; D gene: -; V gene: TRBV19; CDR3 length: 15; J gene: TRBJ1-6; CDR3 DNA: TGTGCCAGTAGTATATCCGTGGGTTTCGATTCACCCCTCCACTTT; CDR3 protein: CASSISVGFDSPLHF
clone size: -; D gene: -; V gene: TRBV7-8; CDR3 length: 13; J gene: TRBJ1-5; CDR3 DNA: TGTGCCAGCAGGGGGGAAGGCGGTCAGCCCCAGCATTTT; CDR3 protein: CASRGEGGQPQHF
clone size: few; D gene: -; V gene: TRBV10-1; CDR3 length: 12; J gene: TRBJ1-2; CDR3 DNA: TGCGCCAGCAGTAGGCAGAACTATGGCTACACCTTC; CDR3 protein: CASSRQNYGYTF
clone size: many; D gene: -; V gene: TRBV7-3; CDR3 length: 13; J gene: TRBJ1-1; CDR3 DNA: TGTGCCAGCAGCCCCGCCAACGGGGCTGAAGCTTTCTTT; CDR3 protein: CASSPANGAEAFF
clone size: -; D gene: -; V gene: TRBV5-1; CDR3 length: 17; J gene: TRBJ1-4; CDR3 DNA: TGCGCCAGCAGTTGGCGGAGGACGGGTGCAACTAATGAAAAACTGTTTTTT; CDR3 protein: CASSWRRTGATNEKLFF
clone size: -; D gene: TRBD2; V gene: TRBV10-3; CDR3 length: 15; J gene: TRBJ2-7; CDR3 DNA: TGTGCCATCAGTGAGTCGAGCGGGAGGGCCGACGAGCGGTACTTC; CDR3 protein: CAISESSGRADERYF
clone size: -; D gene: -; V gene: TRBV2; CDR3 length: 14; J gene: TRBJ1-1; CDR3 DNA: TGTGCCAGCATAAAGGACACAATGAACACTGAAGCTTTCTTT; CDR3 protein: CASIKDTMNTEAFF
clone size: many; D gene: TRBD1; V gene: TRBV5-8; CDR3 length: 15; J gene: TRBJ1-5; CDR3 DNA: TGTGCCAGCAGCGTCGGACAGGGGATAAATCAGCCCCAGCATTTT; CDR3 protein: CASSVGQGINQPQHF
clone size: few; D gene: -; V gene: TRBV30; CDR3 length: 16; J gene: TRBJ2-2; CDR3 DNA: TGTGCCTGGAGAGGAGGGCAGGGGGGGAACACCGGGGAGCTGTTTTTT; CDR3 protein: CAWRGGQGGNTGELFF
clone size: many; D gene: TRBD2; V gene: TRBV28; CDR3 length: 14; J gene: TRBJ2-5; CDR3 DNA: TGTGCCAGCATCGAAACTAGCGGGGAAGAGACCCAGTACTTC; CDR3 protein: CASIETSGEETQYF
clone size: -; D gene: TRBD2; V gene: TRBV11-2; CDR3 length: 15; J gene: TRBJ2-7; CDR3 DNA: TGTGCCAGCAGCTTAGAGCCGACGGGGGGGCGCGAGCAGTACTTC; CDR3 protein: CASSLEPTGGREQYF
clone size: few; D gene: -; V gene: TRBV7-2; CDR3 length: 12; J gene: TRBJ2-7; CDR3 DNA: TGTGCCAGCAGCACAAGCGGAGGGGAGCAGTACTTC; CDR3 protein: CASSTSGGEQYF
clone size: many; D gene: -; V gene: TRBV30; CDR3 length: 12; J gene: TRBJ1-2; CDR3 DNA: TGTGCCTGGTTGACAGGAGTTGGTGGCTACACCTTC; CDR3 protein: CAWLTGVGGYTF
clone size: -; D gene: TRBD1; V gene: TRBV13; CDR3 length: 17; J gene: TRBJ1-2; CDR3 DNA: TGTGCCAGCAGCTTGGTTGGGACAGGGGGCGCGGATAATGGCTACACCTTC; CDR3 protein: CASSLVGTGGADNGYTF
clone size: many; D gene: TRBD2; V gene: TRBV7-3; CDR3 length: 16; J gene: TRBJ2-5; CDR3 DNA: TGTGCCAGCAGCTTAGTAGCGGGAGGGCCTGGGGAGACCCAGTACTTC; CDR3 protein: CASSLVAGGPGETQYF
clone size: many; D gene: -; V gene: TRBV7-9; CDR3 length: 12; J gene: TRBJ1-2; CDR3 DNA: TGTGCCAGCAGCTTAGTTACACAGGGCTACACCTTC; CDR3 protein: CASSLVTQGYTF
clone size: -; D gene: TRBD2; V gene: TRBV11-1; CDR3 length: 16; J gene: TRBJ2-3; CDR3 DNA: TGTGCCAGCAGCTCCCTAGCGGGAGTCAATCAAGATACGCAGTATTTT; CDR3 protein: CASSSLAGVNQDTQYF
clone size: -; D gene: TRBD2; V gene: TRBV19; CDR3 length: 15; J gene: TRBJ2-1; CDR3 DNA: TGTGCCAGTAGCGGGACTAGCGGGGGAAACAATGAGCAGTTCTTC; CDR3 protein: CASSGTSGGNNEQFF
clone size: many; D gene: -; V gene: TRBV11-2; CDR3 length: 18; J gene: TRBJ2-1; CDR3 DNA: TGTGCCAGCAGCTTTTCCCAGGCGGGGACACTTTTTGGAAATGAGCAGTTCTTC; CDR3 protein: CASSFSQAGTLFGNEQFF
clone size: -; D gene: -; V gene: TRBV6-5; CDR3 length: 16; J gene: TRBJ2-5; CDR3 DNA: TGTGCCAGCAGTTACTCGCTCGGGATAGAGGAAGAGACCCAGTACTTC; CDR3 protein: CASSYSLGIEEETQYF
clone size: -; D gene: -; V gene: TRBV7-2; CDR3 length: 14; J gene: TRBJ1-1; CDR3 DNA: TGTGCCAGCAGCTTAGAGGGGGAGTCCACTGAAGCTTTCTTT; CDR3 protein: CASSLEGESTEAFF
clone size: -; D gene: TRBD2; V gene: TRBV10-3; CDR3 length: 12; J gene: TRBJ2-7; CDR3 DNA: TGTGCCATAGGGACTAGCGGCTACGAGCAGTACTTC; CDR3 protein: CAIGTSGYEQYF
clone size: -; D gene: TRBD2; V gene: TRBV6-1; CDR3 length: 17; J gene: TRBJ2-1; CDR3 DNA: TGTGCCAGCCGCCGTTGGTTAGCGGGAGTCCTAGGGGATGAGCAGTTCTTC; CDR3 protein: CASRRWLAGVLGDEQFF
clone size: -; D gene: -; V gene: TRBV2; CDR3 length: 14; J gene: TRBJ1-6; CDR3 DNA: TGTGCCAGCGGTAGGACTGCAGTGGGTTCACCCCTCCACTTT; CDR3 protein: CASGRTAVGSPLHF
clone size: few; D gene: -; V gene: TRBV20-1; CDR3 length: 15; J gene: TRBJ2-7; CDR3 DNA: TGCAGTGCTAGAGTTTTGGGGGCGTCCGTCTACGAGCAGTACTTC; CDR3 protein: CSARVLGASVYEQYF
clone size: -; D gene: TRBD2; V gene: TRBV10-3; CDR3 length: 15; J gene: TRBJ2-3; CDR3 DNA: TGTGCCATCAGTGGGACTAGCCCAAGCACAGATACGCAGTATTTT; CDR3 protein: CAISGTSPSTDTQYF
clone size: -; D gene: -; V gene: TRBV5-4; CDR3 length: 13; J gene: TRBJ2-5; CDR3 DNA: -; CDR3 protein: CASSFGQGAAQYF
clone size: many; D gene: -; V gene: TRBV19; CDR3 length: 14; J gene: TRBJ2-6; CDR3 DNA: TGTGCCAGTAGTATCCTCTCTGGGGCCAACGTCCTGACTTTC; CDR3 protein: CASSILSGANVLTF
clone size: -; D gene: -; V gene: TRBV24-1; CDR3 length: 14; J gene: TRBJ2-3; CDR3 DNA: TGCGCCACCAGCCTCGGGGGTCCCACAGATACGCAGTATTTT; CDR3 protein: CATSLGGPTDTQYF
clone size: few; D gene: TRBD2; V gene: TRBV6-1; CDR3 length: 18; J gene: TRBJ2-7; CDR3 DNA: TGTGCCAGCAGTGAAGGGGGACTAGCGGGAGGCCGATCCTACGAGCAGTACTTC; CDR3 protein: CASSEGGLAGGRSYEQYF
clone size: many; D gene: TRBD2; V gene: TRBV5-1; CDR3 length: 15; J gene: TRBJ2-3; CDR3 DNA: TGCGCCAGCAGCTTCTTAGCGGGAGGCACAGATACGCAGTATTTT; CDR3 protein: CASSFLAGGTDTQYF
clone size: once; D gene: TRBD2; V gene: TRBV10-3; CDR3 length: 15; J gene: TRBJ2-5; CDR3 DNA: TGTGCCATCAGCGAAAGGACTAGCGGGGGTCGCGACCAGTACTTC; CDR3 protein: CAISERTSGGRDQYF
clone size: -; D gene: -; V gene: TRBV10-3; CDR3 length: 13; J gene: TRBJ1-1; CDR3 DNA: TGTGCCGTCAGTGGAGCTCTGAACACTGAAGCTTTCTTT; CDR3 protein: CAVSGALNTEAFF
clone size: -; D gene: TRBD1; V gene: TRBV19; CDR3 length: 14; J gene: TRBJ2-7; CDR3 DNA: TGTGCCAGTAGTGTTCGACAGGGCCCCTACGAGCAGTACTTC; CDR3 protein: CASSVRQGPYEQYF
clone size: -; D gene: TRBD2; V gene: TRBV5-1; CDR3 length: 14; J gene: TRBJ2-1; CDR3 DNA: TGCGCCAGCCCTAAGCGGGAGTTTAGGAATGAGCAGTTCTTC; CDR3 protein: CASPKREFRNEQFF
clone size: few; D gene: -; V gene: TRBV5-1; CDR3 length: 13; J gene: TRBJ2-2; CDR3 DNA: TGCGCCAGCAGCTTTGGGAGGACCGGGGAGCTGTTTTTT; CDR3 protein: CASSFGRTGELFF
clone size: few; D gene: TRBD1; V gene: TRBV28; CDR3 length: 16; J gene: TRBJ2-5; CDR3 DNA: TGTGCCAGCAGTTCCCCGGGACAGGGGGCATGGGAGACCCAGTACTTC; CDR3 protein: CASSSPGQGAWETQYF
clone size: many; D gene: TRBD1; V gene: TRBV20-1; CDR3 length: 12; J gene: TRBJ1-2; CDR3 DNA: TGCAGTGCTAGAGTAACAGGGGATGGCTACACCTTC; CDR3 protein: CSARVTGDGYTF
clone size: -; D gene: -; V gene: TRBV20-1; CDR3 length: 12; J gene: TRBJ2-5; CDR3 DNA: TGCAGTGCTAGCGGGCCCCAAGAGACCCAGTACTTC; CDR3 protein: CSASGPQETQYF
clone size: -; D gene: TRBD1; V gene: TRBV20-1; CDR3 length: 19; J gene: TRBJ2-7; CDR3 DNA: TGCAGTGCTAGCACCGCAGTTTGGGACAGGGGGCGCAAAGCCTACGAGCAGTACTTC; CDR3 protein: CSASTAVWDRGRKAYEQYF
clone size: -; D gene: TRBD2; V gene: TRBV10-3; CDR3 length: 18; J gene: TRBJ2-1; CDR3 DNA: TGTGCCATCAGTGGGCAGGAGTCTAGCGGGAGTGTAGTTCATGAGCAGTTCTTC; CDR3 protein: CAISGQESSGSVVHEQFF
clone size: -; D gene: -; V gene: TRBV2; CDR3 length: 14; J gene: TRBJ1-4; CDR3 DNA: TGTGCCAGCAGTTTCGAGGACGTTTTCGAAAAACTGTTTTTT; CDR3 protein: CASSFEDVFEKLFF